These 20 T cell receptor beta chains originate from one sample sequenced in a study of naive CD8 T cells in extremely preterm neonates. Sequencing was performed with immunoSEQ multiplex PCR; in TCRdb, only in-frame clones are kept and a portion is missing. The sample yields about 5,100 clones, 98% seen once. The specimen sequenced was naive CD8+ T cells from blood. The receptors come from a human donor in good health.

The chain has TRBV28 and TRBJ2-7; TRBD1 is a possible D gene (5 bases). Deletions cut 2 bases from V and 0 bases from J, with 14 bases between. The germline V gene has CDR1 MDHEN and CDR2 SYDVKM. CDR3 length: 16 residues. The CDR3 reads CASSLADRTSSYEQYF. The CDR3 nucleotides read TGTGCCAGCAGTTTAGCCGACAGAACAAGCTCCTACGAGCAGTACTTC.

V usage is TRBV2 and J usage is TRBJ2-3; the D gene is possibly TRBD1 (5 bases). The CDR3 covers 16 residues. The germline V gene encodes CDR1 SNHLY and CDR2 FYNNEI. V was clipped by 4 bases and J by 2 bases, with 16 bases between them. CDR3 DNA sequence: TGTGCCAGCAGTGTTTCAGGGTCAAGCCTCACAGATACGCAGTATTTT. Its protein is CASSVSGSSLTDTQYF.

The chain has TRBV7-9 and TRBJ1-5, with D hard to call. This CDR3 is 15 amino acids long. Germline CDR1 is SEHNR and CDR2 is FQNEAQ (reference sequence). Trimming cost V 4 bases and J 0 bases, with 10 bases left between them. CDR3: CASSSESFSNQPQHF. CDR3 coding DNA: TGTGCCAGCAGCTCCGAGTCCTTTAGCAATCAGCCCCAGCATTTT.

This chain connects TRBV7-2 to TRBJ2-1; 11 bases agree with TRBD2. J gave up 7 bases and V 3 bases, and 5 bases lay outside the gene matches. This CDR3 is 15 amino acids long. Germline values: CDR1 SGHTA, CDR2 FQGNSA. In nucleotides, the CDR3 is TGTGCCAGCAGCTTTTCCGGGACTAGCGGTAATGAGCAGTTCTTC. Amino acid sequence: CASSFSGTSGNEQFF.

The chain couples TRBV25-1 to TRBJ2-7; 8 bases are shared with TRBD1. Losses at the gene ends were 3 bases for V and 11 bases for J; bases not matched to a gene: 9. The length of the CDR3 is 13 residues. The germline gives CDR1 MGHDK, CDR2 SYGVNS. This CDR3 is CASSDSRQGQEYF. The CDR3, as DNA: TGTGCCAGCAGTGATTCTCGACAGGGGCAGGAGTACTTC.

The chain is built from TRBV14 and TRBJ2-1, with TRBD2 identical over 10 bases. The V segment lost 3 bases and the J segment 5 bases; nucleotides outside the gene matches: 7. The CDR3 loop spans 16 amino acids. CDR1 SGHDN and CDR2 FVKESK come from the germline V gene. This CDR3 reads CASSQISGRPNNEQFF. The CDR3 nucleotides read TGTGCCAGCAGCCAGATTAGCGGGAGGCCCAACAATGAGCAGTTCTTC.

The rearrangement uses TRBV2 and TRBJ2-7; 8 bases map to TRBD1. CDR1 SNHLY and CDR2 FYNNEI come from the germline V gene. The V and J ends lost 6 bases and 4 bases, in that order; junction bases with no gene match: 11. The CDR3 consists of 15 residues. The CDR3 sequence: CASRFSRDRPYEQYF. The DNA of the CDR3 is TGTGCCAGCAGATTCTCCCGGGACAGGCCTTACGAGCAGTACTTC. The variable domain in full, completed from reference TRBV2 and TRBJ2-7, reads EPEVTQTPSHQVTQMGQEVILRCVPISNHLYFYWYRQILGQKVEFLVSFYNNEISEKSEIFDDQFSVERPDGSNFTLKIRSTKLEDSAMYFCASRFSRDRPYEQYFGPGTRLTVT.

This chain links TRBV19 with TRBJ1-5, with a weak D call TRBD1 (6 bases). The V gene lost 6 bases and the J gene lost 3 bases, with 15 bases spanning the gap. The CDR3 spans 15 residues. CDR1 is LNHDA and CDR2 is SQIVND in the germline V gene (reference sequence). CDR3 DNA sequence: TGTGCCAGTAGCCCTATGGACAGCCACAATCAGCCCCAGCATTTT. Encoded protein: CASSPMDSHNQPQHF.

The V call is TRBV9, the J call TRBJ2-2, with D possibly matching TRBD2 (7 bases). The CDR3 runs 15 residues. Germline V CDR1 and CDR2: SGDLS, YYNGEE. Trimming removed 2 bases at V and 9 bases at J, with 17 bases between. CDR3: CASSVGTMGGWELFF. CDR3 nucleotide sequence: TGTGCCAGCAGCGTCGGGACTATGGGGGGCTGGGAGCTGTTTTTT.

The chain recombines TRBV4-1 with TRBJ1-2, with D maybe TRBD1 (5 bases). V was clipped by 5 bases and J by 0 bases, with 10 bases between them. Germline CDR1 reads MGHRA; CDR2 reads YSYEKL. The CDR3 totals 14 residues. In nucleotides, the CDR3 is TGCGCCAGCAGCGGGGGGGTCGCTAACTATGGCTACACCTTC. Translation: CASSGGVANYGYTF.

The CDR3 loop is CASSLRLAHEQYF. The CDR3 DNA sequence: TGTGCCAGCAGTTTACGGCTAGCACACGAGCAGTACTTC. The gene calls are TRBV28 and TRBJ2-7, with D perhaps matching TRBD2 (5 bases). The length of the CDR3 is 13 residues. V was trimmed by 2 bases and J by 5 bases, leaving 10 bases between them. CDR1 MDHEN and CDR2 SYDVKM come from the germline V gene.

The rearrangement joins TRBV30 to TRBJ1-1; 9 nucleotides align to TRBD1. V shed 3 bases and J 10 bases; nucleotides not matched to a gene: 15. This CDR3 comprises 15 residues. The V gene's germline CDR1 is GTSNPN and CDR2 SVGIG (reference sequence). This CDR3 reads CAWSDGPGQGIGAFF. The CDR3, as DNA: TGTGCCTGGAGCGACGGTCCGGGACAGGGAATCGGAGCTTTCTTT.

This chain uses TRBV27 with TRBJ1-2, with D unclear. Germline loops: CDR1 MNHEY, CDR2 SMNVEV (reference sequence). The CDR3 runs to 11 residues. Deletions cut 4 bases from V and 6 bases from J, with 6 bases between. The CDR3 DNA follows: TGTGCCAGCAGTTCCGGGGATGGCTACACCTTC. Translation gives CASSSGDGYTF.

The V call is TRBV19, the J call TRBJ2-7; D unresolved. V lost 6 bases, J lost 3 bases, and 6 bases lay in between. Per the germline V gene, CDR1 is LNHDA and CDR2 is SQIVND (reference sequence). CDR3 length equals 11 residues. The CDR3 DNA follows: TGTGCCAGTAGCTCTAGCTACGAGCAGTACTTC. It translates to CASSSSYEQYF.

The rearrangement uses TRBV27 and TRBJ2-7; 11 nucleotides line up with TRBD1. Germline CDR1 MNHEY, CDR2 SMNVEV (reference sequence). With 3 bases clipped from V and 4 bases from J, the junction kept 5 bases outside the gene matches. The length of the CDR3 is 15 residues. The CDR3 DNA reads TGTGCCAGCAGTTTGGGGACAGGGGGATTTTACGAGCAGTACTTC. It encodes CASSLGTGGFYEQYF.

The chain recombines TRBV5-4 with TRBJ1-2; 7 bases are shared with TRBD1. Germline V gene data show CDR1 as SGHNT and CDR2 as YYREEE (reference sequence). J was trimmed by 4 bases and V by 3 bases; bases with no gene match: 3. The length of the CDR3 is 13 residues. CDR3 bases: TGTGCCAGCAGCTCCCGGGACAGCTATGGCTACACCTTC. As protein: CASSSRDSYGYTF.

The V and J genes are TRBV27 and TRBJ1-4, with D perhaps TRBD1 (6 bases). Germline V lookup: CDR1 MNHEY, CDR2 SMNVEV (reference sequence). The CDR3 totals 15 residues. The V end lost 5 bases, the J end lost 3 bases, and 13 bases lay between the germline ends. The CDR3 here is CASSTLQGSNEKLFF. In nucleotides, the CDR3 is TGTGCCAGCAGTACCCTACAGGGTTCTAATGAAAAACTGTTTTTT.

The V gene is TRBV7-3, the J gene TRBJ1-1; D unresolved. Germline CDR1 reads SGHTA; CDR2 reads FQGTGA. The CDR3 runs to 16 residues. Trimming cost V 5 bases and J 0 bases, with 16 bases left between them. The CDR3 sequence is CASSPEGSGLNTEAFF. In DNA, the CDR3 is TGTGCCAGCAGCCCCGAAGGATCGGGTTTGAACACTGAAGCTTTCTTT.

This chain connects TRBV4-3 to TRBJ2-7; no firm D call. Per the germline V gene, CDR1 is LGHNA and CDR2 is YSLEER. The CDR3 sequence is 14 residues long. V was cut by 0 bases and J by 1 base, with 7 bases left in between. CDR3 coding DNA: TGCGCCAGCAGCCAAGATACAGTGTCCTACGAGCAGTACTTC. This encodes CASSQDTVSYEQYF.

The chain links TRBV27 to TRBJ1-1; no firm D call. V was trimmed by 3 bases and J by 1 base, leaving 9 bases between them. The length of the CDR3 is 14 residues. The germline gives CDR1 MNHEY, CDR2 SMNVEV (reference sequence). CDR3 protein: CASSFLGENTEAFF. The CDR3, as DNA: TGTGCCAGCAGTTTTTTGGGAGAGAACACTGAAGCTTTCTTT.